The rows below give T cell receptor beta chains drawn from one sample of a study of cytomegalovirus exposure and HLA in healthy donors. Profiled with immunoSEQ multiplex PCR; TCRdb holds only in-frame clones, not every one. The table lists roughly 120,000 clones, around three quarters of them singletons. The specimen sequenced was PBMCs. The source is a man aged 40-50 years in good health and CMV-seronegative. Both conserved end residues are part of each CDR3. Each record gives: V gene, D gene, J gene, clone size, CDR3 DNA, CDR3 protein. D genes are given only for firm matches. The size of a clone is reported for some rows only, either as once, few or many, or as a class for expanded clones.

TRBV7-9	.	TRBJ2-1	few	TGTGCCAGCAGCTTAGTCGAGGCCTCGGGGGAGTTCTTC	CASSLVEASGEFF
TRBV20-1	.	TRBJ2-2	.	TGCAGTGCTAGCTCCACCGGGGAGCTGTTTTTT	CSASSTGELFF
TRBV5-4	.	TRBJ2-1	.	TGTGCCAGCAGCCCTGGGCAGGGATTCTCCTACAATGAGCAGTTCTTC	CASSPGQGFSYNEQFF
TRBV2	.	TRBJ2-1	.	TGTGCCAGCAGTGGCGGCAGGAGGCAAGGCGATGAGCAGTTCTTC	CASSGGRRQGDEQFF
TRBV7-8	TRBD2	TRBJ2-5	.	TGTGCCAGCAGCTCCCGGCGGTTTGAGCGGGAACAAGAGACCCAGTACTTC	CASSSRRFEREQETQYF
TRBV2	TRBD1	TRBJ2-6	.	TGTGCCAGCCGAGCCCCGGGACAGGGTTCGTCGGGGGCCAACGTCCTGACTTTC	CASRAPGQGSSGANVLTF
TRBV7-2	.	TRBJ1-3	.	TGTGCCAGCATTCCGGGGGGAGGTAGAACTGGAAACACCATATATTTT	CASIPGGGRTGNTIYF
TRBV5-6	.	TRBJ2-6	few	TGTGCCAGCAGCTTGGAAATTGAGGGTAGCTCTGGGGCCAACGTCCTGACTTTC	CASSLEIEGSSGANVLTF
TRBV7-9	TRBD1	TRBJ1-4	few	TGTGCCAGCAGCTTAACGGACAGGAGATCTAATGAAAAACTGTTTTTT	CASSLTDRRSNEKLFF
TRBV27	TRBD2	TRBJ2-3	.	TGTGCCAGCAGTTTATTCCCGACTACCGGGACTAATAAAGATACGCAGTATTTT	CASSLFPTTGTNKDTQYF
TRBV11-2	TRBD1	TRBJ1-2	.	TGTGCCAGCAGCTTAGGTTCTAACAGGGGGCGCTTCTTAGGCTACACCTTC	CASSLGSNRGRFLGYTF
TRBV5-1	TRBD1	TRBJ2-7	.	TGCGCCAGCAGCTTGGAATTAATCGGGACAGGGGGCAACTACGAGCAGTACTTC	CASSLELIGTGGNYEQYF
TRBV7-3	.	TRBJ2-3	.	TGTGCCAGCAGCTTAGTGGGAGGCACAGATACGCAGTATTTT	CASSLVGGTDTQYF
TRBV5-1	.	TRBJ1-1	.	TGCGCCAGCAGCTTGGTGGGATTTCAGGACAGCAACACTGAAGCTTTCTTT	CASSLVGFQDSNTEAFF
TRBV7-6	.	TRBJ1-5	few	TGTGCCAGCAGCTTCGGGGGAGTGCAGCCCCAGCATTTT	CASSFGGVQPQHF
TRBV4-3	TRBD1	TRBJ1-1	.	TGCGCCAGCAGCCAAGATCAGGGGGGCCACACTGAAGCTTTCTTT	CASSQDQGGHTEAFF
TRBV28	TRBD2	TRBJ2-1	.	TGTGCCAGCAGTAACGGGGGGGAAGCCTACAATGAGCAGTTCTTC	CASSNGGEAYNEQFF
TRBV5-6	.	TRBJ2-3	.	TGTGCCAGCAGCCCGGGTAGCACAGATACGCAGTATTTT	CASSPGSTDTQYF
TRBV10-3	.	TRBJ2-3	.	TGTGCCACCTCGACAGCGGATACGCAGTATTTT	CATSTADTQYF
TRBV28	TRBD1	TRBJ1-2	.	TGTGCCAGCAACAGGGGTTCGGGCGGCTACACCTTC	CASNRGSGGYTF
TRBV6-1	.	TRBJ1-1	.	TGTGCCAGCAGAAAGGGGATGAACACTGAAGCTTTCTTT	CASRKGMNTEAFF
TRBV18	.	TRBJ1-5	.	TGTGCCAGCTCGCCAGGGGCAGGTTTTCAGCCCCAGCATTTT	CASSPGAGFQPQHF
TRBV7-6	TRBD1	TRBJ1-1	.	TGTGCCAGCAGCAGCAGACAGGGTTCCCTCCACGCTGAAGCTTTCTTT	CASSSRQGSLHAEAFF